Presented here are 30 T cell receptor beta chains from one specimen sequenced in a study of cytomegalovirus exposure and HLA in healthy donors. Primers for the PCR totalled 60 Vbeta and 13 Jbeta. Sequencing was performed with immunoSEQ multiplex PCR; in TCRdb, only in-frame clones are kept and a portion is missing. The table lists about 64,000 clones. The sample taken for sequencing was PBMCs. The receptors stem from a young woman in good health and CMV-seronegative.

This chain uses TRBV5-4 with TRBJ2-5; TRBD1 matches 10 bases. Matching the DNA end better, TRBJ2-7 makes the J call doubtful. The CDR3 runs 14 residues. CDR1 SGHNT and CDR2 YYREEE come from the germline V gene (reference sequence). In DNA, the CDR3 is TGTGCCAGCAGCCCCTGGGGGACAGGGGACGAGCAGTACTTC. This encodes CASSPWGTGDEQYF.

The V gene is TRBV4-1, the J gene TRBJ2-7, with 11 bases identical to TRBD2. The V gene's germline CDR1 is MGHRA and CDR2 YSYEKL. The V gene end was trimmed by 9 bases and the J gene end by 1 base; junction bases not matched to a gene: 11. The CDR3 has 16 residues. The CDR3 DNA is TGCGCCAGGAAAGGGCTAGCGGGAGGCCAATCCTACGAGCAGTACTTC. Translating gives CARKGLAGGQSYEQYF.

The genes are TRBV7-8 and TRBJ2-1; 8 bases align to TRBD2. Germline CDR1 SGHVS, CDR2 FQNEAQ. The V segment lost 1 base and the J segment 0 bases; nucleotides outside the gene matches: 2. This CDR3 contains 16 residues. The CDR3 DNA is TGTGCCAGCAGCTTAGAGGGGACTAGCTCCTACAATGAGCAGTTCTTC. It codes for CASSLEGTSSYNEQFF. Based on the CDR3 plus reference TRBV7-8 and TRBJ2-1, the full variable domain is GAGVSQSPRYKVAKRGQDVALRCDPISGHVSLFWYQQALGQGPEFLTYFQNEAQLDKSGLPSDRFFAERPEGSVSTLKIQRTQQEDSAVYLCASSLEGTSSYNEQFFGPGTRLTVL.

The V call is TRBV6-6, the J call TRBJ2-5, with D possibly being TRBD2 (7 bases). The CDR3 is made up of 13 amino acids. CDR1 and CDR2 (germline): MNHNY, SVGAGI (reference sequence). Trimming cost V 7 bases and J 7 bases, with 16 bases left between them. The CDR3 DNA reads TGTGCCAGCACTAGAAGGGAGGGGGGGACCCAGTACTTC. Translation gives CASTRREGGTQYF.

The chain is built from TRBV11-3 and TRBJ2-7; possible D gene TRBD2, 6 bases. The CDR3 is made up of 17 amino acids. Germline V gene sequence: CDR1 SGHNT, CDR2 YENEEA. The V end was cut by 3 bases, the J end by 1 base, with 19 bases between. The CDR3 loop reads CASSFSGIKGLSYEQYF. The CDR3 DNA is TGTGCCAGCAGCTTCTCGGGCATAAAGGGACTTTCCTACGAGCAGTACTTC.

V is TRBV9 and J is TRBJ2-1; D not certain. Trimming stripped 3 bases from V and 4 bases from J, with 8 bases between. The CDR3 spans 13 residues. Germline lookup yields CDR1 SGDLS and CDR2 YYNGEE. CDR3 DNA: TGTGCCAGCAGCGAAACAGCTTACAATGAGCAGTTCTTC. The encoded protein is CASSETAYNEQFF.

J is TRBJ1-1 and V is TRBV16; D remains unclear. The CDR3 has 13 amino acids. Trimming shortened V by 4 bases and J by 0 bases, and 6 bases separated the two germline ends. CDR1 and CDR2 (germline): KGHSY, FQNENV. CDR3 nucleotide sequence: TGTGCCAGCAGCCGAGCAATGAACACTGAAGCTTTCTTT. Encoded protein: CASSRAMNTEAFF.

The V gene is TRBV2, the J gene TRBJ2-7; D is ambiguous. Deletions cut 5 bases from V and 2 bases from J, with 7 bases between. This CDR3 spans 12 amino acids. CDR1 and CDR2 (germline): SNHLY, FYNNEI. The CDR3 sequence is CASSLQPYEQYF. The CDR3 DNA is TGTGCCAGCAGTCTACAGCCCTACGAGCAGTACTTC.

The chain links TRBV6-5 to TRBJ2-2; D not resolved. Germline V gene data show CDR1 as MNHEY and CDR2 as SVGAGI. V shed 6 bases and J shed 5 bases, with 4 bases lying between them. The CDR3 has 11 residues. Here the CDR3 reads CASRETGELFF. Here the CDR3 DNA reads TGTGCCAGCAGGGAGACCGGGGAGCTGTTTTTT.

The CDR3 DNA reads TGCAGCGTCGTATTACTAGCGGTTAGCACAGATACGCAGTATTTT. Amino acid sequence: CSVVLLAVSTDTQYF. The chain is built from TRBV29-1 and TRBJ2-3, with 8 bases lining up with TRBD2. The germline gives CDR1 SQVTM, CDR2 ANQGSEA. CDR3 size: 15 residues. V gave up 6 bases and J gave up 0 bases; unmatched junction bases: 8.

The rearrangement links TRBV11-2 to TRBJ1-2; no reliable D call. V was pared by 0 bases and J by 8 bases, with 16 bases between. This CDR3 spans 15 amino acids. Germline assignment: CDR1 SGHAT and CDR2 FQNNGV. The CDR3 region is CASSLEASAAGGYTF. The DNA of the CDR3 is TGTGCCAGCAGCTTAGAAGCGTCAGCGGCCGGGGGCTACACCTTC.

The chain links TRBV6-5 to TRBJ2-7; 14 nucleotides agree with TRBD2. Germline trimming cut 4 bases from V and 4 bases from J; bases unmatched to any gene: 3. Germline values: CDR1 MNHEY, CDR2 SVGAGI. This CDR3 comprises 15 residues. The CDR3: CASSFGLAGGYEQYF. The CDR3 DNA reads TGTGCCAGCAGTTTTGGACTAGCGGGGGGTTACGAGCAGTACTTC.

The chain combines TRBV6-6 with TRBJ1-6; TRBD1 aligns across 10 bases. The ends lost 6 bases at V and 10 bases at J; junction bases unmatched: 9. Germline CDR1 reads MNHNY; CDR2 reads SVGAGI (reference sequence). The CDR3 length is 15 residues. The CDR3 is CASRKAGTGVSPLHF. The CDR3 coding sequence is TGTGCCAGCAGGAAAGCCGGGACAGGGGTATCACCCCTCCACTTT.

The CDR3 loop reads CASRGQGYEQYF. The CDR3 bases are TGTGCCAGCAGGGGACAGGGCTACGAGCAGTACTTC. V and J are TRBV25-1 and TRBJ2-7, with 9 bases identical to TRBD1. This CDR3 has 12 residues. CDR1 is MGHDK, CDR2 SYGVNS, per germline. J lost 3 bases, V lost 6 bases, and 0 bases had no gene match.

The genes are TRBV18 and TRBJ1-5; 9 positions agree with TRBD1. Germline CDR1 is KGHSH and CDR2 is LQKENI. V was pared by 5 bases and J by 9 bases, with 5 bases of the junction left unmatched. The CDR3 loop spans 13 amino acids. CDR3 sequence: CASSSDRGWPQHF. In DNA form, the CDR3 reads TGTGCCAGCTCATCCGACAGGGGGTGGCCCCAGCATTTT.

CDR3 coding DNA: TGTGCCAGCAAAGGTGTAGCTAGCGGGTACAATGAGCAGTTCTTC. It codes for CASKGVASGYNEQFF. The V and J genes are TRBV28 and TRBJ2-1; 8 positions agree with TRBD2. The junction had 9 bases not matched to a gene; V was cut back by 7 bases and J by 4 bases. This CDR3 is 15 amino acids long. Germline V gene data show CDR1 as MDHEN and CDR2 as SYDVKM.

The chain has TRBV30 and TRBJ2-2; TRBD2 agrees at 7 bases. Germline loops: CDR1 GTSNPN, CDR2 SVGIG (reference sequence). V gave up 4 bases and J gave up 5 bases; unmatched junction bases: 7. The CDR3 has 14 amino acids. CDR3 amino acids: CAWNMGGMTGELFF. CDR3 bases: TGTGCCTGGAATATGGGGGGGATGACCGGGGAGCTGTTTTTT.

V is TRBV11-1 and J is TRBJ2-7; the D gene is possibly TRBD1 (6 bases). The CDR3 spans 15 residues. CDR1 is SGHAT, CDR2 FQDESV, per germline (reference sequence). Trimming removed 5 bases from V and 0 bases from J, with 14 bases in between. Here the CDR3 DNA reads TGTGCCAGCAGCCCTTGGCAGGGGAGCTCCTACGAGCAGTACTTC. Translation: CASSPWQGSSYEQYF.

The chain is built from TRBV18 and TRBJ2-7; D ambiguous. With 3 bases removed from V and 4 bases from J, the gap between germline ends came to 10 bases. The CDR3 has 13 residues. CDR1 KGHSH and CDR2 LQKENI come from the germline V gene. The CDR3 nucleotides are TGTGCCAGCTCACCGCAACCGAGTTACGAGCAGTACTTC. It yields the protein CASSPQPSYEQYF.

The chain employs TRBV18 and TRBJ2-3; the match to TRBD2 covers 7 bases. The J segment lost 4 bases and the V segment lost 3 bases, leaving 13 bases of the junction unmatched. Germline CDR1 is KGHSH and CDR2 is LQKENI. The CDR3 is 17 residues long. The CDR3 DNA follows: TGTGCCAGCTCACCCACGGGGGGAGGAGGCGTTGCAGATACGCAGTATTTT. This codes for CASSPTGGGGVADTQYF.

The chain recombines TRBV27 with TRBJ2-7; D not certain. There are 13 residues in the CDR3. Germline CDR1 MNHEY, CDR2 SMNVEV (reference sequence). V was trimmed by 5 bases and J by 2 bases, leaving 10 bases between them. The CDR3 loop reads CASSPVITYEQYF. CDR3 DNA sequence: TGTGCCAGCAGTCCGGTCATTACCTACGAGCAGTACTTC.

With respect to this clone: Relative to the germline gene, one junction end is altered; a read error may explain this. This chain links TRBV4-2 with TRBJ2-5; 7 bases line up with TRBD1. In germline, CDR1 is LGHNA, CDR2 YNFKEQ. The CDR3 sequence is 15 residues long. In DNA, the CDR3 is TGTGCCAACAGCCAAGACTCGGCAGGGGGAGAGACCCAGTACTTC. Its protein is CANSQDSAGGETQYF.

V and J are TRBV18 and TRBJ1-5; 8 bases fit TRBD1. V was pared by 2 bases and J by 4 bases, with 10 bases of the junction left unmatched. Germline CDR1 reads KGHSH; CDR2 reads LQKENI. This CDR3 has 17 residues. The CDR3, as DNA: TGTGCCAGCTCACCATGGCCATTGACAGGGGAGAATCAGCCCCAGCATTTT. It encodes CASSPWPLTGENQPQHF.

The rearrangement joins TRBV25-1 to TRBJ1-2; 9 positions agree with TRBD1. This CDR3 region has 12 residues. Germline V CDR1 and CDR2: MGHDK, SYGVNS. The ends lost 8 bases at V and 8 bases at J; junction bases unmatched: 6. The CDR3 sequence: CASGDRAYGYTF. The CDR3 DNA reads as TGTGCCAGCGGGGACAGGGCCTACGGCTACACCTTC.

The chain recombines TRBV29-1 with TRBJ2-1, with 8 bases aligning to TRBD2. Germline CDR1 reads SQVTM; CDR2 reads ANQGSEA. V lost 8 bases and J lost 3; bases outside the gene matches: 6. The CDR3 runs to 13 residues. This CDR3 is CSSKAGDYNEQFF. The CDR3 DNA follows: TGCAGCTCCAAAGCGGGGGACTACAATGAGCAGTTCTTC.

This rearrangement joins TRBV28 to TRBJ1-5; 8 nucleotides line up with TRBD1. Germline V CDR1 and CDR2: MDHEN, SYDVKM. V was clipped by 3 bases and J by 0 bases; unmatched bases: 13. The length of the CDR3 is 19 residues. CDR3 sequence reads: CASSFESFRGRYSNQPQHF. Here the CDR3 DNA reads TGTGCCAGCAGTTTCGAGAGCTTCAGGGGGCGTTATAGCAATCAGCCCCAGCATTTT.

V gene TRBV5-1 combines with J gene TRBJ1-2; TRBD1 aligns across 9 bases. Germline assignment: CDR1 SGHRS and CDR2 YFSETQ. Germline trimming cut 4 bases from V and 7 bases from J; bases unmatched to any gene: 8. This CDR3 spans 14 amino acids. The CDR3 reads CASSHPTGGSGYTF. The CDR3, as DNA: TGCGCCAGCAGCCACCCAACAGGGGGCAGTGGCTACACCTTC.

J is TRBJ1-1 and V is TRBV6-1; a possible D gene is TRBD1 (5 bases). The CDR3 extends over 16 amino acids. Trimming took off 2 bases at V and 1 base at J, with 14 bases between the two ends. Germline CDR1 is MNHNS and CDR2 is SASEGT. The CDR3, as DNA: TGTGCCAGCAGTGAAAGGGGCGAAAGCGCGAACACTGAAGCTTTCTTT. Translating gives CASSERGESANTEAFF.

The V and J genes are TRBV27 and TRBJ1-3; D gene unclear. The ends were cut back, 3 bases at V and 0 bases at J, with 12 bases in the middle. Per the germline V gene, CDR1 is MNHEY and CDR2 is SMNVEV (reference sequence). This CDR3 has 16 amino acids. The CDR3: CASSFSHSGSGNTIYF. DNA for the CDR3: TGTGCCAGCAGTTTCTCCCATAGCGGCTCTGGAAACACCATATATTTT.

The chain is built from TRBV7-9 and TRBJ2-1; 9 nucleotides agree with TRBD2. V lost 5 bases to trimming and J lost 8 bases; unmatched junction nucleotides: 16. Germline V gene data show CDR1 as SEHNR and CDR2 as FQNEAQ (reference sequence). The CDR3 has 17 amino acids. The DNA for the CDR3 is TGTGCCAGCAGCGTAGGTGGTCTAGCGGGACCGCAGGATGAGCAGTTCTTC. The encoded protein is CASSVGGLAGPQDEQFF.